Reported below is one T cell receptor (beta chain). Its antigen is unidentified. This entry belongs to a study of shared clonotypes between healthy human individuals. Across the whole study: Each donor's CD4 naive and CD4 memory cells filled three plates apiece, CD8 naive two, and CD8 memory one. Study-level points and caveats: Non-shared clonotypes displayed generation probabilities falling below those of clonotypes present in all four donors. Large depth notwithstanding, sorted-subset sequencing proved incomplete by rarefaction.

Deletions cut 5 bases from V and 1 base from J, with 10 bases between. From germline, CDR1 is SGHRS and CDR2 YFSETQ. CDR3 size: 13 residues. Execution of the assay was at deep level. The repertoire was sequenced with immunoSEQ multiplex PCR; TCRdb's copy has only in-frame clones and lacks some. Here the sample spans fewer than 850,000 clones, about three quarters being singletons. The J gene is TRBJ2-7, the V gene TRBV5-1, with D perhaps matching TRBD1 or TRBD2 (5 bases each). The sample comprised memory CD4+ T cells sorted from blood. Subset meaning: CD45RA-negative fraction. This receptor was identified in a woman in her 30s in good health. This chain's CDR3 is CASRQGRSYEQYF. CDR3 DNA: TGCGCCAGCAGGCAGGGACGGTCCTACGAGCAGTACTTC.